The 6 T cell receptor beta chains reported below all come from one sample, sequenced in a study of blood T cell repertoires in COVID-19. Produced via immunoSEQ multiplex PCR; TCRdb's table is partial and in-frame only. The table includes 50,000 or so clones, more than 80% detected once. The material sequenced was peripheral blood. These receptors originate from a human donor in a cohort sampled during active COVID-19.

CDR3 sequence reads: CATSRAVQGMNTEAFF. In nucleotides, the CDR3 is TGTGCCACCAGCAGAGCCGTACAGGGGATGAACACTGAAGCTTTCTTT. This chain joins TRBV15 and TRBJ1-1; 7 bases fit TRBD1. Germline V gene sequence: CDR1 LNHNV, CDR2 YYDKDF (reference sequence). V lost 1 base, J lost 0 bases, and 5 bases stayed unmatched. This CDR3 contains 16 residues.

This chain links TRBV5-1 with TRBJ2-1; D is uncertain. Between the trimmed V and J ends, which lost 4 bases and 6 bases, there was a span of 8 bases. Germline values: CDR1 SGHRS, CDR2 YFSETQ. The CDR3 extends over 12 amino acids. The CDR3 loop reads CASSLNGNEQFF. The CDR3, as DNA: TGCGCCAGCAGCCTCAACGGCAATGAGCAGTTCTTC.

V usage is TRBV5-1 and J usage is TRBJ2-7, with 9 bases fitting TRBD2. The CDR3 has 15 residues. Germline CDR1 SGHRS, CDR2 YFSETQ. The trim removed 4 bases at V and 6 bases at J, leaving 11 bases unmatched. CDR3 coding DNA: TGCGCCAGCAGCAGGACCCTAGCGGGATATCCCGAGCAGTACTTC. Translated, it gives CASSRTLAGYPEQYF. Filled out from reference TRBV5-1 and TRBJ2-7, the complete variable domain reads KAGVTQTPRYLIKTRGQQVTLSCSPISGHRSVSWYQQTPGQGLQFLFEYFSETQRNKGNFPGRFSGRQFSNSRSEMNVSTLELGDSALYLCASSRTLAGYPEQYFGPGTRLTVT.

CDR3 sequence reads: CASSDAGYGYTF. CDR3 bases: TGTGCCAGCAGCGACGCGGGCTATGGCTACACCTTC. This chain connects TRBV7-2 to TRBJ1-2; D gene unclear. Germline V gene lookup returns CDR1 SGHTA and CDR2 FQGNSA. The V end was cut by 5 bases, the J end by 4 bases, with 8 bases between. The CDR3 loop spans 12 amino acids.

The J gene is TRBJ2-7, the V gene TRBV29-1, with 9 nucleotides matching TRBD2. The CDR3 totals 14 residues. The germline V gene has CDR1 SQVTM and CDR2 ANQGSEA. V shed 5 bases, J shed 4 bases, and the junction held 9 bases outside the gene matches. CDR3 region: CSVLGGRAPYEQYF. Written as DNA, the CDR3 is TGCAGCGTTCTAGGCGGGAGGGCTCCTTACGAGCAGTACTTC.

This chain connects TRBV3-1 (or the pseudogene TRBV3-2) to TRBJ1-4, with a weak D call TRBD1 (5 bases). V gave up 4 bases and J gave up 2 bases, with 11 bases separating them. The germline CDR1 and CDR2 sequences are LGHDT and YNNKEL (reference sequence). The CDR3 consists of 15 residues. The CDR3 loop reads CASSRPSGTNEKLFF. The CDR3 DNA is TGTGCCAGCAGCCGACCCTCAGGGACTAATGAAAAACTGTTTTTT.